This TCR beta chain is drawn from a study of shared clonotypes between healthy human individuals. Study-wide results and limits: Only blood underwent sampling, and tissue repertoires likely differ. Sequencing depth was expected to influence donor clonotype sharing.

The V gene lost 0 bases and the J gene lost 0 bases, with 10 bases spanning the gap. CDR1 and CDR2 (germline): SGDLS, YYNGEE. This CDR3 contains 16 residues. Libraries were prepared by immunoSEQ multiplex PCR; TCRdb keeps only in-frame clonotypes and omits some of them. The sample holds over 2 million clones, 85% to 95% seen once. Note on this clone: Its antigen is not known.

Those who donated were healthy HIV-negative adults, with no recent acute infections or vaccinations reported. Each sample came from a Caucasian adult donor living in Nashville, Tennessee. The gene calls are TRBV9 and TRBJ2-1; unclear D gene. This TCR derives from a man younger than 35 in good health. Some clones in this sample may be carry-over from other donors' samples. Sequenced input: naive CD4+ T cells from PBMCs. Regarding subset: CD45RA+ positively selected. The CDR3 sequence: CASSVDWRNSYNEQFF. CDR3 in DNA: TGTGCCAGCAGCGTAGACTGGCGGAACTCCTACAATGAGCAGTTCTTC.